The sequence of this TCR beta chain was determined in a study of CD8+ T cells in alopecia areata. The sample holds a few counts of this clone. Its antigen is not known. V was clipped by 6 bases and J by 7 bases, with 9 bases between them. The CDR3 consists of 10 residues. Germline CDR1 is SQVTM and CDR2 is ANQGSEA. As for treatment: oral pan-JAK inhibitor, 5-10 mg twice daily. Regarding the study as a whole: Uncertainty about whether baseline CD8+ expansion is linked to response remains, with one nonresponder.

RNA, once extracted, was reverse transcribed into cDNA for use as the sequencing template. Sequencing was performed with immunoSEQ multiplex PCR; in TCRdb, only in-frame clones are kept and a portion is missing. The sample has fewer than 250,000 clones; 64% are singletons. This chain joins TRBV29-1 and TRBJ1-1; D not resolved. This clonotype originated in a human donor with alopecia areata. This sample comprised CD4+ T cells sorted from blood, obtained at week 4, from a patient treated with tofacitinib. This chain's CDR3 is CSVSDGEAFF. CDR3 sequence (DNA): TGCAGCGTCTCGGACGGTGAAGCTTTCTTT. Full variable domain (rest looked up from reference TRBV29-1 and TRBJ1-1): SAVISQKPSRDICQRGTSLTIQCQVDSQVTMMFWYRQQPGQSLTLIATANQGSEATYESGFVIDKFPISRPNLTFSTLTVSNMSPEDSSIYLCSVSDGEAFFGQGTRLTVV.